Presented here are 13 T cell receptor beta chains from one specimen sequenced in a study of T cell responses to AZD1222 COVID-19 vaccine. TCRdb keeps only in-frame clones here, not all; method: immunoSEQ multiplex PCR. The table lists about 150,000 clones, 87% of them singletons, with about 2.5% in the top ten. Source: peripheral blood, taken on day 0 of AZD1222 vaccination. These receptors were taken from an adult in good health.

The V and J genes are TRBV28 and TRBJ2-6; D could derive from TRBD1 or TRBD2 (5 bases each). This CDR3 has 16 amino acids. V was clipped by 0 bases and J by 2 bases, with 8 bases between them. Looked up from germline, CDR1 is MDHEN and CDR2 is SYDVKM. CDR3 region: CASSLWGEPGANVLTF. The CDR3 region has the DNA TGTGCCAGCAGTTTATGGGGGGAGCCTGGGGCCAACGTCCTGACTTTC.

The chain is built from TRBV7-3 and TRBJ2-2, with TRBD1 matching over 8 bases. The CDR3 sequence is 15 residues long. Germline V gene lookup returns CDR1 SGHTA and CDR2 FQGTGA. V lost 5 bases to trimming and J lost 1 base; unmatched junction nucleotides: 3. CDR3 DNA: TGTGCCAGCAGCCTCGGACAGGGGAACACCGGGGAGCTGTTTTTT. It is translated as CASSLGQGNTGELFF.

The chain carries TRBV2 and TRBJ1-2, with D maybe TRBD1 (6 bases). Germline V lookup: CDR1 SNHLY, CDR2 FYNNEI. The CDR3 is 12 amino acids. V was clipped by 4 bases and J by 8 bases, with 11 bases between them. CDR3 loop: CASSGRGRGYTF. The CDR3, as DNA: TGTGCCAGCAGTGGCAGGGGACGGGGCTACACCTTC.

V and J are TRBV7-2 and TRBJ1-2; possibly TRBD1 for D (6 bases). The CDR3 runs 14 residues. V was shortened by 6 bases and J by 4 bases, with 15 bases between the two germline ends. Germline loops: CDR1 SGHTA, CDR2 FQGNSA. The CDR3 coding sequence is TGTGCCAGCAGTCTAGGGGGTATCTCCTATGGCTACACCTTC. Translation: CASSLGGISYGYTF.

The chain is built from TRBV28 and TRBJ1-1; unclear D gene. This CDR3 is built from 13 residues. Germline V gives CDR1 MDHEN, CDR2 SYDVKM. The V gene lost 6 bases and the J gene lost 4 bases, with 12 bases spanning the gap. In DNA, the CDR3 is TGTGCCAGCAGCCGCCGGAGGTCCACTGAAGCTTTCTTT. Its protein is CASSRRRSTEAFF. The full variable domain, rest sourced from reference TRBV28 and TRBJ1-1, is DVKVTQSSRYLVKRTGEKVFLECVQDMDHENMFWYRQDPGLGLRLIYFSYDVKMKEKGDIPEGYSVSREKKERFSLILESASTNQTSMYLCASSRRRSTEAFFGQGTRLTVV.

The chain combines TRBV2 with TRBJ2-2; weak D call: TRBD1 (6 bases). The ends were cut back, 5 bases at V and 6 bases at J, with 16 bases in the middle. The CDR3 runs to 15 residues. Germline CDR1 SNHLY, CDR2 FYNNEI. The CDR3 protein is CASSTQGLEAGELFF. DNA of the CDR3: TGTGCCAGCAGTACCCAGGGGTTGGAGGCCGGGGAGCTGTTTTTT.

J is TRBJ2-3 and V is TRBV3-1 (or the pseudogene TRBV3-2), with D perhaps TRBD2 (6 bases). There are 13 residues in the CDR3. Germline lookup yields CDR1 LGHDT and CDR2 YNNKEL (reference sequence). The V end was cut by 8 bases, the J end by 5 bases, with 14 bases between. The CDR3 reads CASRLVEGDTQYF. The DNA of the CDR3 is TGTGCCAGCCGACTAGTCGAGGGAGATACGCAGTATTTT.

V is TRBV6-5 and J is TRBJ2-2; 7 bases line up with TRBD2. V was clipped by 8 bases and J by 4 bases; unmatched bases: 10. The CDR3 totals 15 residues. Germline lookup yields CDR1 MNHEY and CDR2 SVGAGI. CDR3 nucleotide sequence: TGTGCCAGCGGTCCCGGGACTATTTCCACCGGGGAGCTGTTTTTT. Translation gives CASGPGTISTGELFF.

The chain links TRBV19 to TRBJ2-2; TRBD2 matches at 7 bases. The length of the CDR3 is 15 residues. Germline CDR1 is LNHDA and CDR2 is SQIVND (reference sequence). Trimming at V came to 3 bases and at J to 6 bases, leaving 7 bases not matched to a gene. The CDR3 DNA sequence: TGTGCCAGTAGTATGAAGGGAGGGCCTGCCGGGGAGCTGTTTTTT. It encodes CASSMKGGPAGELFF.

The chain uses TRBV11-2 and TRBJ1-1; D not certain. The CDR3 is 14 residues long. The germline CDR1 and CDR2 sequences are SGHAT and FQNNGV. V lost 1 base and J 1 base, leaving 7 bases between the germline ends. CDR3 nucleotides: TGTGCCAGCAGCTTAGGACCCTGGAACACTGAAGCTTTCTTT. Protein sequence: CASSLGPWNTEAFF.

The chain links TRBV7-2 to TRBJ2-5; D might be TRBD2 (6 bases). The ends were cut back, 5 bases at V and 5 bases at J, with 15 bases in the middle. Germline V gene lookup returns CDR1 SGHTA and CDR2 FQGNSA. The CDR3 has 14 residues. The CDR3: CASSPDGGIETQYF. The CDR3 DNA sequence: TGTGCCAGCAGCCCGGACGGCGGGATCGAGACCCAGTACTTC.

The gene calls are TRBV19 and TRBJ1-2; D remains ambiguous. Trimming cost V 3 bases and J 6 bases, with 14 bases left between them. Germline V gene sequence: CDR1 LNHDA, CDR2 SQIVND (reference sequence). The CDR3 loop spans 14 amino acids. The CDR3 reads CASSIGWSGDGYTF. CDR3 DNA: TGTGCCAGTAGTATCGGTTGGTCTGGGGATGGCTACACCTTC.

The genes are TRBV10-3 and TRBJ2-7; 9 bases are a match to TRBD1. V was clipped by 6 bases and J by 5 bases; unmatched bases: 2. CDR1 and CDR2 (germline): ENHRY, SYGVKD. The CDR3 loop spans 12 amino acids. CDR3 sequence: CAIRGTGHEQYF. The CDR3 coding sequence is TGTGCCATCAGGGGGACAGGGCACGAGCAGTACTTC.